The 10 T cell receptor beta chains given below trace back to one sample, sequenced in a study of T cell repertoires in cytomegalovirus infection. TCRdb analysed the reads with MiXCR anew, one entry per CDR3 protein. The table lists about a million distinct CDR3 sequences, around a third of them singletons. No cognate antigen is known for these TCRs. Sequencing was performed on cultured CD8+ T cells from PBMCs, taken from culture after CMV antigen stimulation. The receptors shown here come from a human donor in good health (CMV status not recorded). Some clones in this sample may be carry-over from other donors' samples.

This chain uses TRBV6-2 or TRBV6-3 with TRBJ1-5, with D possibly being TRBD1 (5 bases). CDR3 length: 16 residues. Germline CDR1 is MNHEY and CDR2 is SVGEGT. Trimming pared 4 bases from V and 0 bases from J, leaving 13 bases between. CDR3 nucleotides: TGTGCCAGCAGTTCCCGGACACTCGATAGCAATCAGCCCCAGCATTTT. Translation: CASSSRTLDSNQPQHF.

The V gene is TRBV12-5, the J gene TRBJ2-1; no firm D call. Looked up from germline, CDR1 is LGHNT and CDR2 is FRNRAP. This CDR3 region has 15 residues. V was clipped by 1 base and J by 8 bases, with 15 bases between them. In DNA, the CDR3 is TGTGCTAGTGGTTTGGAGTGGTTAAGCGAGCATGAGCAGTTCTTC. Translated: CASGLEWLSEHEQFF.

The V call is TRBV18, the J call TRBJ2-7, with TRBD1 identical over 12 bases. The CDR3 extends over 17 amino acids. Germline lookup yields CDR1 KGHSH and CDR2 LQKENI. V dropped 1 base and J dropped 2; count of bases not matched to a gene: 6. CDR3 DNA sequence: TGTGCCAGCTCACCACGGGACAGGGGGCCTGGGGCCTACGAGCAGTACTTC. Translated, it gives CASSPRDRGPGAYEQYF. The whole variable domain, remainder taken from reference TRBV18 and TRBJ2-7, is NAGVMQNPRHLVRRRGQEARLRCSPMKGHSHVYWYRQLPEEGLKFMVYLQKENIIDESGMPKERFSAEFPKEGPSILRIQQVVRGDSAAYFCASSPRDRGPGAYEQYFGPGTRLTVT.

The chain has TRBV11-3 and TRBJ2-1; 8 positions match TRBD1. In germline, CDR1 is SGHNT, CDR2 YENEEA. J lost 0 bases, V lost 5 bases, and 6 bases had no gene match. CDR3 size: 16 residues. The CDR3 region is CASSARTGSSYNEQFF. CDR3 sequence (DNA): TGTGCCAGCAGCGCCAGGACAGGGAGCTCCTACAATGAGCAGTTCTTC.

This clonotype was seen repeatedly, ten times or more. The chain carries TRBV7-8 and TRBJ2-1; D call uncertain. Germline lookup yields CDR1 SGHVS and CDR2 FQNEAQ. Trimming took 5 bases from V and 5 from J, leaving 7 bases between them. This CDR3 comprises 12 residues. CDR3 region: CASSHQNNEQFF. The CDR3 DNA sequence: TGTGCCAGCAGCCATCAAAACAATGAGCAGTTCTTC.

With respect to this clonotype: The germline gene is not matched at one end of the junction; a read error may be the cause. The V and J genes are TRBV6-4 and TRBJ2-1, with TRBD1 matching over 9 bases. The CDR3 covers 15 residues. Germline V gene data show CDR1 as MRHNA and CDR2 as SNTAGT. The CDR3 here is CASSPRDRESNEQFF. The CDR3 bases are TGTGCCAGCAGTCCCCGGGACAGGGAATCGAATGAGCAGTTCTTT.

This clonotype was seen only a few times. The rearrangement links TRBV12-3 or TRBV12-4 to TRBJ1-3; 10 nucleotides align to TRBD1. The junction had 15 bases not matched to a gene; V was cut back by 7 bases and J by 0 bases. The CDR3 consists of 19 residues. In DNA, the CDR3 is TGTGCCAGCAATGCCGTAGGTGGGGACAGGGGTAACTCTGGAAACACCATATATTTT. Its protein product is CASNAVGGDRGNSGNTIYF.

This clonotype was picked up a small number of times. The chain recombines TRBV6-1 with TRBJ2-1; the match to TRBD1 covers 11 bases. The germline CDR1 and CDR2 sequences are MNHNS and SASEGT. The CDR3 is 18 residues long. V gave up 7 bases and J gave up 7 bases; unmatched junction bases: 18. The CDR3 protein is CASNRLYGTGTGGNEQFF. CDR3 DNA sequence: TGTGCCAGCAACAGACTATACGGGACTGGGACAGGGGGGAATGAGCAGTTCTTC.

This clonotype was seen more than once but under ten times. The rearrangement uses TRBV5-1 and TRBJ2-7, with 8 bases that match TRBD1. J lost 1 base, V lost 3 bases, and 3 bases had no gene match. This CDR3 contains 14 residues. Germline V gene lookup returns CDR1 SGHRS and CDR2 YFSETQ. The CDR3, as DNA: TGCGCCAGCAGCTGGGGGACAGGTTCCTACGAGCAGTACGTC. Translation: CASSWGTGSYEQYV.

V is TRBV10-3 and J is TRBJ2-1; D ambiguous. Trimming left V 4 bases short and J 0 bases short, with 10 bases between. CDR3 length: 15 residues. Germline CDR1 ENHRY, CDR2 SYGVKD. The CDR3 loop is CAISGPISSYNEQFF. DNA of the CDR3: TGTGCCATCAGTGGGCCTATTAGCTCCTACAATGAGCAGTTCTTC.